What follows are 6 T cell receptor beta chains derived from one specimen sequenced in a study of T cell repertoires in cytomegalovirus infection. MiXCR was run by TCRdb on the reads, yielding one entry per CDR3 protein. The sample holds approximately 290,000 distinct CDR3 sequences, roughly 24% seen once. Material for sequencing was PBMCs. Receptor source: a human donor in good health (CMV status not recorded). Some clones in this sample may be carry-over from other donors' samples.

This clonotype was observed at least ten times. The CDR3 DNA reads TGTGCCACCTACCTACAGTCGAGCGGGAGGTGGTACGAGCAGTACTTC. Translated: CATYLQSSGRWYEQYF. This chain joins TRBV6-2 or TRBV6-3 and TRBJ2-7; 9 nucleotides agree with TRBD2. V was pared by 10 bases and J by 4 bases, with 17 bases of the junction left unmatched. Germline V lookup: CDR1 MNHEY, CDR2 SVGEGT. CDR3 length: 16 amino acids.

The chain couples TRBV28 to TRBJ2-1, with 7 bases that match TRBD2. V was pared by 6 bases and J by 5 bases, with 10 bases of the junction left unmatched. The CDR3 runs to 15 residues. Germline-derived CDR1 and CDR2 are MDHEN and SYDVKM. CDR3 amino acids: CASSTLAEGHNEQFF. CDR3 nucleotide sequence: TGTGCCAGCAGCACCCTAGCGGAGGGGCACAATGAGCAGTTCTTC.

This chain links TRBV28 with TRBJ2-3, with D tentatively TRBD1 or TRBD2 (5 bases each). The CDR3 covers 14 residues. Looked up from germline, CDR1 is MDHEN and CDR2 is SYDVKM. The V end was cut by 8 bases, the J end by 0 bases, with 12 bases between. The CDR3 loop reads CASRPGGSTDTQYF. CDR3 DNA sequence: TGTGCCAGCCGCCCTGGGGGTAGCACAGATACGCAGTATTTT.

The chain is built from TRBV28 and TRBJ2-2; D gene ambiguous. Trimming pared 6 bases from V and 3 bases from J, leaving 11 bases between. CDR3 size: 14 residues. The germline V gene has CDR1 MDHEN and CDR2 SYDVKM. Written as DNA, the CDR3 is TGTGCCAGCAGCCCCGGGTTCTACACCGGGGAGCTGTTTTTT. It is translated as CASSPGFYTGELFF.

This clonotype came up many times. This chain links TRBV19 with TRBJ2-1; D is uncertain. The CDR3 totals 14 residues. V was clipped by 4 bases and J by 4 bases, with 11 bases between them. Germline assignment: CDR1 LNHDA and CDR2 SQIVND (reference sequence). The CDR3 DNA reads TGTGCCAGTAGTAGGTCCTATCCTTACAATGAGCAGTTCTTC. Amino acids: CASSRSYPYNEQFF.

V is TRBV27 and J is TRBJ1-5; D is unclear. Per germline, CDR1 MNHEY and CDR2 SMNVEV (reference sequence). V was clipped by 0 bases and J by 5 bases, with 17 bases between them. The CDR3 covers 17 residues. CDR3 sequence (DNA): TGTGCCAGCAGTTTATCCGGGAGAGATTATCAGGATCAGCCCCAGCATTTT. It yields the protein CASSLSGRDYQDQPQHF.